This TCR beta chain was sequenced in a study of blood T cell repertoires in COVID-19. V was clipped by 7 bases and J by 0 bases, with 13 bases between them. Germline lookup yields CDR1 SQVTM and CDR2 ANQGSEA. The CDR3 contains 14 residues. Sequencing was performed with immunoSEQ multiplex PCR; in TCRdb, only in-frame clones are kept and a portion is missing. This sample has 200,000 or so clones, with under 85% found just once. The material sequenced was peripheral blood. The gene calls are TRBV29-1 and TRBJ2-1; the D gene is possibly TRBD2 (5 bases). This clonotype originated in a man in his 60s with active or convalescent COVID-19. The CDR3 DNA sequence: TGCAGCGCCCGGACTGGTAGCTCCTACAATGAGCAGTTCTTC. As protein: CSARTGSSYNEQFF.